This T cell receptor beta chain was obtained from a study of T cells in Graves' hyperthyroidism and ophthalmopathy. Trimming left V 5 bases short and J 7 bases short, with 21 bases between. CDR3 length: 16 amino acids. From germline, CDR1 is KGHSH and CDR2 LQKENI. What was amplified from RNA transcripts were TCR beta CDR3 regions. Primed by the HTBI set, a first-round RT-PCR was run on the TCR CDR3. TCRdb redid the calling of the multiplex PCR reads with MiXCR, one entry per CDR3 protein. The table shows fewer than 900,000 distinct CDR3 sequences, with around a sixth occurring only once. This TCR was sampled from a woman aged 50 to 60 with Graves' hyperthyroidism that later progressed to Graves' ophthalmopathy. Sequences were obtained from blood. V is TRBV18 and J is TRBJ2-1; D not resolved. In DNA, the CDR3 is TGTGCCAGCTCAGTACACGTTCCACCCAATGTGAATGAGCAGTTCTTC. Translating it yields CASSVHVPPNVNEQFF.